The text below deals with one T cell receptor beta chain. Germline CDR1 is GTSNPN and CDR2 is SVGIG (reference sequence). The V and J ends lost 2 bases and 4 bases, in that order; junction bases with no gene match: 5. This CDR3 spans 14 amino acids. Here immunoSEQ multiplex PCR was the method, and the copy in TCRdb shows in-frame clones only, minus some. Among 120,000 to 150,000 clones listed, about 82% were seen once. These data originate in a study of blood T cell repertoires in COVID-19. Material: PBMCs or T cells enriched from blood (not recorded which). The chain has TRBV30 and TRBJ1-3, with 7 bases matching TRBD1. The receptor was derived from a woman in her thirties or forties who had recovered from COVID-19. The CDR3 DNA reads TGTGCCTGGAGTTGGGACAGCTCAGGAAACACCATATATTTT. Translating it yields CAWSWDSSGNTIYF. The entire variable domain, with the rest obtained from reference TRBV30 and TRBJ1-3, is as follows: SQTIHQWPATLVQPVGSPLSLECTVEGTSNPNLYWYRQAAGRGLQLLFYSVGIGQISSEVPQNLSASRPQDRQFILSSKKLLLSDSGFYLCAWSWDSSGNTIYFGEGSWLTVV.